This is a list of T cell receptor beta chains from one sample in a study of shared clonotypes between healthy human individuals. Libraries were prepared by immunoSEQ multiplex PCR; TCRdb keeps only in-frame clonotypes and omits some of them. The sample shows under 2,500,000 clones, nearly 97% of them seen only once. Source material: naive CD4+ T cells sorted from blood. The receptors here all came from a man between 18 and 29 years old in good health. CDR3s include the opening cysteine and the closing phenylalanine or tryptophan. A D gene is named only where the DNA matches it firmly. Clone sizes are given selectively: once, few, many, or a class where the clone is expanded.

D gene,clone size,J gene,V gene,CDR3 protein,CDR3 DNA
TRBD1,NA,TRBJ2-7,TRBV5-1,CASSLGQGASEQYF,TGCGCCAGCAGCTTGGGACAGGGGGCAAGCGAGCAGTACTTC
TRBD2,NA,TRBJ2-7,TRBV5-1,CASSFGTSGGNEQYF,TGCGCCAGCAGCTTCGGGACTAGCGGGGGCAACGAGCAGTACTTC
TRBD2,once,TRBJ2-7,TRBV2,CASKATSVYEQYF,TGTGCCAGCAAAGCGACTAGCGTATACGAGCAGTACTTC
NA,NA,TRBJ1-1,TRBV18,CASSPRGGNTEAFF,TGTGCCAGCTCACCTCGTGGGGGGAACACTGAAGCTTTCTTT
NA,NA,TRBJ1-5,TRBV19,CASSIGGLVNQPQHF,TGTGCCAGTAGTATAGGAGGACTTGTGAATCAGCCCCAGCATTTT
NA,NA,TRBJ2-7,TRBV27,CASRPRANYEQYF,TGTGCCAGCCGGCCACGGGCGAACTACGAGCAGTACTTC
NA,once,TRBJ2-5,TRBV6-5,CASSYSPGDQETQYF,TGTGCCAGCAGTTATTCACCCGGGGATCAAGAGACCCAGTACTTC
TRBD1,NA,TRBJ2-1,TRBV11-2,CASSDYRGLGINEQFF,TGTGCCAGCAGCGATTATAGGGGGCTTGGAATCAATGAGCAGTTCTTC
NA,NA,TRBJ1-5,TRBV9,CASSESGTGQPQHF,TGTGCCAGCAGCGAGTCAGGTACAGGTCAGCCCCAGCATTTT
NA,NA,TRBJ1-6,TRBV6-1,CASSGTPGALHF,TGTGCCAGCAGTGGGACCCCGGGGGCCCTCCACTTT
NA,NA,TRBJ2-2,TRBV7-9,CASSRYTNTGELFF,TGTGCCAGCAGCCGATATACGAACACCGGGGAGCTGTTTTTT
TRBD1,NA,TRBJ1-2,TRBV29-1,CSVEKGAYGYTF,TGCAGCGTTGAAAAGGGGGCCTATGGCTACACCTTC
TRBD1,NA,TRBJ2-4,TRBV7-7,CASSLGDRGDVAKNIQYF,TGTGCTAGCAGCTTAGGGGACAGGGGGGATGTAGCCAAAAACATTCAGTACTTC
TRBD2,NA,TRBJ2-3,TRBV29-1,CSVPYGPGLARTQYF,TGCAGCGTCCCCTACGGCCCGGGACTAGCGCGTACGCAGTATTTT
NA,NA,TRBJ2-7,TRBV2,CASSSEHYEQYF,TGTGCCAGCAGTTCGGAACACTACGAGCAGTACTTC
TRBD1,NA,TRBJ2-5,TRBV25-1,CASSALTGGGETQYF,TGTGCCAGCAGTGCACTAACAGGGGGCGGGGAGACCCAGTACTTC
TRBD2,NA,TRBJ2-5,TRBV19,CASSTAGSVGTQYF,TGTGCCAGTAGTACAGCGGGGTCGGTGGGGACCCAGTACTTC
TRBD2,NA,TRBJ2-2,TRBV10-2,CASRTTSGNTGELFF,TGCGCCAGCAGGACCACTAGCGGGAACACCGGGGAGCTGTTTTTT